This TCR beta chain was profiled in a study of blood T cell repertoires in COVID-19. Across the study: Samples of COVID-19 (acute and convalescent) were obtained from the United States, Italy and Spain. The cDNA or gDNA used as material had been derived from T cells, B-cell-depleted T cells, or PBMCs.

With 7 bases removed from V and 2 bases from J, the gap between germline ends came to 10 bases. CDR3 length: 13 amino acids. As originally analysed: Using reference gene primer amplification, nucleated cell counts were estimated. The table came from immunoSEQ multiplex PCR; TCRdb's copy has only in-frame clones and leaves some out. The V and J calls and clone size come from that table; D and trimming were worked out from the DNA. The data hold about 140,000 clones, with under 90% observed a single time. The sequence came from a woman of 80 years or more in a cohort sampled during active or convalescent COVID-19. Source material: peripheral blood. The J gene is TRBJ2-3, the V gene TRBV12-3 or TRBV12-4; no clear D gene. CDR3 sequence reads: CASTIRVTDTQYF. For the CDR3, the DNA is TGTGCCAGCACCATTCGGGTCACAGATACGCAGTATTTT.